The 5 T cell receptor beta chains below come from one sample, sequenced in a study of metastatic and nonmetastatic thyroid tumors. Prior to thyroid surgery, none of the patients had received any treatment. TCRdb re-clonotyped the PCR reads through MiXCR. The data contain some 83,000 clones, around 12% of them singletons. Sequences were obtained from tumor tissue. Receptors were obtained from a female donor with papillary thyroid cancer or a benign thyroid nodule (not recorded which). Some clones in this sample may be carry-over from other donors' samples.

This clone showed up many times. V gene TRBV7-2 combines with J gene TRBJ2-1; D is undetermined. The CDR3 sequence is 13 residues long. Germline loops: CDR1 SGHTA, CDR2 FQGNSA. Trimming took 5 bases from V and 10 from J, leaving 15 bases between them. This CDR3 is CASSLSPLFEQFF. The CDR3 DNA sequence: TGTGCCAGCAGCCTTAGTCCACTTTTCGAGCAGTTCTTC.

This clone was found a few times. A single base separates this from a much larger clone, so it may be a read error. The sample carries other DNA sequences with the same CDR3. The chain carries TRBV7-2 and TRBJ2-5; D unresolved. The CDR3 runs 11 residues. V was trimmed by 4 bases and J by 7 bases, leaving 7 bases between them. Germline V gene lookup returns CDR1 SGHTA and CDR2 FQGNSA. CDR3 bases: TGTGCCAGCAGCTCTTCTGGGACCCAGTACTTC. It codes for CASSSSGTQYF.

In this sample, this clone turned up many times. V is TRBV20-1 and J is TRBJ1-2; D gene ambiguous. The CDR3 loop spans 12 amino acids. CDR1 is DFQATT and CDR2 is SNEGSKA in the germline V gene (reference sequence). Trimming shortened V by 5 bases and J by 4 bases, and 11 bases separated the two germline ends. Written as DNA, the CDR3 is TGCAGTGCTTTGTTGGACGGCTATGGCTACACCTTC. It specifies CSALLDGYGYTF.

This rearrangement joins TRBV30 to TRBJ2-3, with D perhaps matching TRBD1 (6 bases). The length of the CDR3 is 14 residues. Germline CDR1 GTSNPN, CDR2 SVGIG (reference sequence). V was trimmed by 3 bases and J by 0 bases, leaving 10 bases between them. CDR3 protein: CAWRPGVSTDTQYF. The CDR3 DNA follows: TGTGCCTGGAGGCCAGGGGTAAGCACAGATACGCAGTATTTT.

A remark on this clone: A read error may explain this, as a much larger clone is one base away. This sample includes further DNA sequences coding for the same CDR3. CDR3: CASSSTGGEQYF. As DNA, the CDR3 is TGTGCCAGCAGCTCGACAGGGGGAGAGCAGTACTTC. The rearrangement links TRBV7-9 to TRBJ2-7, with TRBD1 matching over 9 bases. The CDR3 has 12 amino acids. V was pared by 4 bases and J by 7 bases, with 2 bases of the junction left unmatched. CDR1 and CDR2 from the germline V gene are SEHNR and FQNEAQ (reference sequence).